This T cell receptor beta chain was captured by sequencing in a study of response to subunit inactivated influenza vaccine. Notes on the study in general: Each seasonal influenza vaccination, the authors suggested, recruits few new T cells.

TCRdb recomputed calls from the RT-PCR reads with MiXCR, one row per CDR3 protein. The sample carries about 500,000 distinct CDR3 sequences, about an eighth recorded once. Of note for this clonotype: The antigen remains unidentified.

Trimming took off 6 bases at V and 5 bases at J, with 15 bases between the two ends. This CDR3 has 14 amino acids. The chain joins TRBV12-3 or TRBV12-4 to TRBJ2-3; possibly TRBD1 or TRBD2 for D (6 bases each). The material sequenced was PBMCs from blood, taken more than 35 days after vaccination. The sequence derives from a man aged 45 to 65 who received an inactivated influenza vaccine. This chain's CDR3 is CASSGGAEKDTQYF. DNA of the CDR3: TGTGCCAGCAGCGGGGGCGCTGAGAAAGATACGCAGTATTTT.